The entry that follows covers one TCR beta chain sequence. The antigen remains undetermined. This CDR3 is 16 amino acids long. Trimming cost V 0 bases and J 3 bases; bases outside gene matches: 6. Germline V gene data show CDR1 as LNHNV and CDR2 as YYDKDF (reference sequence). Preparation of the TCRbeta library was carried out with unique molecular identifiers. TCRdb used MiXCR to reprocess the PCR reads, holding one entry per CDR3 protein. The sample consists of some 150,000 distinct CDR3 sequences, around 8.8% of them appearing once. The record originates from a study of T-cell reconstitution after alpha-beta-depleted transplantation in children. Overall study results and limits: There were reportedly several hundred expanded graft clones from which alpha-beta T cells came about two months after transplant. Newly generated T cells supplied most T-cell counts and diversity one year post-transplant. The high TCRbeta diversity at day 60 in some patients came from surviving recipient T cells and thymic progenitors.

The receptor comes from a female patient aged 2-9 years who had a stem cell transplant for congenital amegakaryocytic thrombocytopenia, so the T cells may come from the graft donor. The source material was PBMCs, mostly from graft donor cells, sampled 180 days after TCRalphabeta/CD19-depleted stem cell transplant. V gene TRBV15 combines with J gene TRBJ2-7, with TRBD2 identical over 9 bases. The CDR3 DNA reads TGTGCCACCAGCAGAGATTTGGCTAGCGGGAACTACGAGCAGTACTTC. The encoded protein is CATSRDLASGNYEQYF. The full variable domain, its missing parts supplied by reference TRBV15 and TRBJ2-7, is DAMVIQNPRYQVTQFGKPVTLSCSQTLNHNVMYWYQQKSSQAPKLLFHYYDKDFNNEADTPDNFQSRRPNTSFCFLDIRSPGLGDTAMYLCATSRDLASGNYEQYFGPGTRLTVT.